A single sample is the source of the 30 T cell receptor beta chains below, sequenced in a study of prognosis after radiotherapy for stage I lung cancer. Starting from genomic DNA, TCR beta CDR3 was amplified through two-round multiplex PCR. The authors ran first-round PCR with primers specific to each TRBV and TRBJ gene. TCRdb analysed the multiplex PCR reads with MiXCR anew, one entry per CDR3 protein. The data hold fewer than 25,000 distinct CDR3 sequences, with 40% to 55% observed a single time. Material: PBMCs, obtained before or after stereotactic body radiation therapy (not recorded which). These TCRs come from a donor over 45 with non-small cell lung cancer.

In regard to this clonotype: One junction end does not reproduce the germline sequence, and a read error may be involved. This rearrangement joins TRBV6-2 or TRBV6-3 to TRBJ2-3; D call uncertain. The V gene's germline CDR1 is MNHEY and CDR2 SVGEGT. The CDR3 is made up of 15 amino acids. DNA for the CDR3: TGTGCCATCAGTTACTCGACACCTCTGCCATATACGCAGTATTTT. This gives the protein CAISYSTPLPYTQYF.

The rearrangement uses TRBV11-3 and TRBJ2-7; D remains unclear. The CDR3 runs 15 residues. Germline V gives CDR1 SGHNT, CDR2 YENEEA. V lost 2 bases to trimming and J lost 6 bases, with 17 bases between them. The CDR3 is CASSLLGRVGGEQYF. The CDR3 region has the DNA TGTGCCAGCAGCTTATTGGGAAGGGTAGGTGGCGAGCAGTACTTC.

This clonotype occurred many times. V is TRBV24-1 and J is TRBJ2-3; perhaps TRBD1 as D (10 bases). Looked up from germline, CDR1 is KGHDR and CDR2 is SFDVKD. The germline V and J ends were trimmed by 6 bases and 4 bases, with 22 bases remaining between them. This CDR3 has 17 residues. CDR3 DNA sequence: TGTGCCACCAGTCTGGGGACAGGGGCGGGAGGGCCAGATACGCAGTATTTT. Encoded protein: CATSLGTGAGGPDTQYF.

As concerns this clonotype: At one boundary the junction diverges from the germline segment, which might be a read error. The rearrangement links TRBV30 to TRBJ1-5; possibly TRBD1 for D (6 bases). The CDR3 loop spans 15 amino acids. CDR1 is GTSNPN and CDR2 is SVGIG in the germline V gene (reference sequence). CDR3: CAWRTSGRGNQSQHF. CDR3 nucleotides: TGTGCCTGGAGGACATCGGGCAGGGGCAATCAGTCCCAGCATTTT.

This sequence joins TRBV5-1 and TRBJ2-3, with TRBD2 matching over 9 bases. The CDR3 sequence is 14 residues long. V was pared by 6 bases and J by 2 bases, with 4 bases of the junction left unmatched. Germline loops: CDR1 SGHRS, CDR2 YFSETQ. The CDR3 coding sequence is TGCGCCAGCAAATTAGCGGGAGTCACAGATACGCAGTATTTT. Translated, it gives CASKLAGVTDTQYF.

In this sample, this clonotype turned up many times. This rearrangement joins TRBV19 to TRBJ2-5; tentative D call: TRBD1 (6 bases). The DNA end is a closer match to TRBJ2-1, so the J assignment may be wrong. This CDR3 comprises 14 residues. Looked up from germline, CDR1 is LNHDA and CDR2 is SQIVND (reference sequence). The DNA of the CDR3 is TGTGCCAGTAGTACTACAGGGATCGGCAATGAGCAGTTCTTC. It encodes CASSTTGIGNEQFF.

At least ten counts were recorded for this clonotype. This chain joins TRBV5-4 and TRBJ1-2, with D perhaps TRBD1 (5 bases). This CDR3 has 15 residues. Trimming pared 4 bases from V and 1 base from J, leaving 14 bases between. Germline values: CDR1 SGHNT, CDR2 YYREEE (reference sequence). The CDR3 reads CASSPGRQGNYGYTF. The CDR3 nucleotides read TGTGCCAGCAGCCCCGGTCGGCAGGGTAACTATGGCTACACCTTC.

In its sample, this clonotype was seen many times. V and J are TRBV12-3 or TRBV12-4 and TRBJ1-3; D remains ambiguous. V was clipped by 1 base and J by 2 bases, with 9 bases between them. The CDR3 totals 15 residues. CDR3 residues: CASSLGSVTGNTIYF. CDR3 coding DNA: TGTGCCAGCAGTTTAGGGTCAGTCACTGGAAACACCATATATTTT.

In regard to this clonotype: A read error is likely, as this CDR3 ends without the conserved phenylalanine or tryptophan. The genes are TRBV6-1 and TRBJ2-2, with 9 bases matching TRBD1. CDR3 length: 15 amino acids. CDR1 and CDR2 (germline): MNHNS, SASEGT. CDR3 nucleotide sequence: TGTGCCAGCAGAACCGAGGGGACAGGGACCGGGCAGCTGTTTCTT. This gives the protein CASRTEGTGTGQLFL.

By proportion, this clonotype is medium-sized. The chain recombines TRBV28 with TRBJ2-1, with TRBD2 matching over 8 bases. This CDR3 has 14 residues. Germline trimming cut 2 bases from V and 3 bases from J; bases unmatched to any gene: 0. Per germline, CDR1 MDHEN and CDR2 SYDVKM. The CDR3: CASSLTSGYNEQFF. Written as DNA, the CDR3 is TGTGCCAGCAGTTTAACTAGCGGCTACAATGAGCAGTTCTTC.

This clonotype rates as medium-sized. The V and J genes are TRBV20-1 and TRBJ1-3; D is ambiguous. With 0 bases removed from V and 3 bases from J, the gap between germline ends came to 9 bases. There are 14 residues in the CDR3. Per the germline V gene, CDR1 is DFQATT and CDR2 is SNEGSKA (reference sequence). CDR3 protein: CSARDGGGGNTIYF. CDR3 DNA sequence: TGCAGTGCTAGAGATGGAGGCGGTGGAAACACCATATATTTT.

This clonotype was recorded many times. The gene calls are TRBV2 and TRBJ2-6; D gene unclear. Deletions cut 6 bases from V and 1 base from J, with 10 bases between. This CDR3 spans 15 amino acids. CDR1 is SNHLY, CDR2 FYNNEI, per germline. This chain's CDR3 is CASSRYESGANVLTF. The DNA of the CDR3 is TGTGCCAGCAGCAGATACGAGTCTGGGGCCAACGTCCTGACTTTC. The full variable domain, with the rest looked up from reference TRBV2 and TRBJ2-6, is EPEVTQTPSHQVTQMGQEVILRCVPISNHLYFYWYRQILGQKVEFLVSFYNNEISEKSEIFDDQFSVERPDGSNFTLKIRSTKLEDSAMYFCASSRYESGANVLTFGAGSRLTVL.

In DNA, the CDR3 is TGTGCCAGCTCACCTGTACAGGGAAACTATGGCTACACCTTC. It yields the protein CASSPVQGNYGYTF. The V and J genes are TRBV18 and TRBJ1-2; possibly TRBD1 for D (6 bases). The CDR3 spans 14 residues. Germline V gives CDR1 KGHSH, CDR2 LQKENI. Trimming removed 3 bases at V and 2 bases at J, with 10 bases between.

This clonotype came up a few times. For the CDR3, the DNA is TGTGCCAGTAGCAAAAGCCGGGACAGCATACTAGCGGGAGGCCTTGTCGAGCAGTACTTC. It codes for CASSKSRDSILAGGLVEQYF. The chain combines TRBV19 with TRBJ2-7; 12 bases map to TRBD2. Germline V gives CDR1 LNHDA, CDR2 SQIVND (reference sequence). This CDR3 contains 20 residues. J was trimmed by 6 bases and V by 6 bases; bases with no gene match: 24. Together with reference TRBV19 and TRBJ2-7, the CDR3 gives the full variable domain: DGGITQSPKYLFRKEGQNVTLSCEQNLNHDAMYWYRQDPGQGLRLIYYSQIVNDFQKGDIAEGYSVSREKKESFPLTVTSAQKNPTAFYLCASSKSRDSILAGGLVEQYFGPGTRLTVT.

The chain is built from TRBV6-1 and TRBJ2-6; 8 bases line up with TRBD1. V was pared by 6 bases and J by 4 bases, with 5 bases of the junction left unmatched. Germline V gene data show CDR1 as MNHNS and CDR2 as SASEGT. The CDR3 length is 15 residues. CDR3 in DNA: TGTGCCAGCAGCAGGACAGGGTCCGGGGCCAACGTCCTGACTTTC. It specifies CASSRTGSGANVLTF.

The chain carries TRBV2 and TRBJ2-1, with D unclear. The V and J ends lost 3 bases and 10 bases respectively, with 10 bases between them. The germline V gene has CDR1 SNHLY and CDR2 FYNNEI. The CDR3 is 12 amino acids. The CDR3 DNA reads TGTGCCAGCAGTGATCTGGGTGGGGAGCAGTTCTTC. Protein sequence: CASSDLGGEQFF.

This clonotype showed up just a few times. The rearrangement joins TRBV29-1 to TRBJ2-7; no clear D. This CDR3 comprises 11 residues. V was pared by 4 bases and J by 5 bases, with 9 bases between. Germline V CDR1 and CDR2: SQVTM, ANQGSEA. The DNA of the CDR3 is TGCAGCGTTGTTAGTCGGAACGAGCAGTACTTC. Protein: CSVVSRNEQYF.

The CDR3, as DNA: TGCGCCAGCACCACCGACAGGGAGAGCTCACCCCTCCACTTT. Translation gives CASTTDRESSPLHF. The chain couples TRBV10-2 to TRBJ1-6, with 7 bases matching TRBD1. The CDR3 is 14 residues long. Germline V gene data show CDR1 as WSHSY and CDR2 as SAAADI. The V gene end was trimmed by 7 bases and the J gene end by 10 bases; junction bases not matched to a gene: 10.

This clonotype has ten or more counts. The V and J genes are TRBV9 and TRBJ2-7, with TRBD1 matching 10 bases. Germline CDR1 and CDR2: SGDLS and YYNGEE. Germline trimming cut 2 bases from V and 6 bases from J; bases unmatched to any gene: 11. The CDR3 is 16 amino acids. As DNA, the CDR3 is TGTGCCAGCAGCGTGGCCGGGACAGGGGATCTTCTCGAGCAGTACTTC. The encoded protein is CASSVAGTGDLLEQYF.

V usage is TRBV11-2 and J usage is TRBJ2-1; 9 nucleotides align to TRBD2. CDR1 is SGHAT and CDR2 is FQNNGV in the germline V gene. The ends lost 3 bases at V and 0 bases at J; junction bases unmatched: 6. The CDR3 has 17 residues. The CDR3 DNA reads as TGTGCCAGCAGCTTGGATGGACTAGCGAGCTCCTACAATGAGCAGTTCTTC. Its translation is CASSLDGLASSYNEQFF.

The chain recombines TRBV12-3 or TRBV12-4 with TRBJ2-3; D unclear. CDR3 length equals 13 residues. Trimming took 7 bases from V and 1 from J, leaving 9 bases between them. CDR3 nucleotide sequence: TGTGCCAGCACGTGTGGGTGCACAGATACGCAGTATTTT. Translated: CASTCGCTDTQYF.

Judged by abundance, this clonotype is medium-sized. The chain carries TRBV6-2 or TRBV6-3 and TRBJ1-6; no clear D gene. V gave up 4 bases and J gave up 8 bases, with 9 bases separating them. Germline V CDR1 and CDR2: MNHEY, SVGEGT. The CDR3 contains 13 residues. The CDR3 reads CASSLRPDSPLHF. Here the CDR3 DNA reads TGTGCCAGCAGTTTACGCCCCGATTCACCCCTCCACTTT.

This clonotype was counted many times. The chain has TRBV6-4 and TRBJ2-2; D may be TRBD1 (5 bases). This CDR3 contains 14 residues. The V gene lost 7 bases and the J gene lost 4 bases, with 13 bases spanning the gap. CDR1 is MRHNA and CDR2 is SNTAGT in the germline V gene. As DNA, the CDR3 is TGTGCCAGCACATTGGAAAGGGGCACCGGGGAGCTGTTTTTT. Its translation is CASTLERGTGELFF.

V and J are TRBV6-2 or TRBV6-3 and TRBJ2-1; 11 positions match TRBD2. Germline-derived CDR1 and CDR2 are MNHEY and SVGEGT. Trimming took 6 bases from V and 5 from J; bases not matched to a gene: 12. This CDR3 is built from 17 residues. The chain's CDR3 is CASSRTRRGLADNEQFF. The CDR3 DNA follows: TGTGCCAGCAGCCGTACCCGCAGGGGACTAGCGGACAATGAGCAGTTCTTC.

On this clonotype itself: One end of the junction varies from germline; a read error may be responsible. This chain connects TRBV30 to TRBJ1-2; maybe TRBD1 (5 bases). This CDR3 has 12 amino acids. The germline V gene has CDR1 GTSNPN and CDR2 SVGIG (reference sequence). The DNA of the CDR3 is TGTGCCTGGGGAGGGGTAAACTATGGGTACACCTTC. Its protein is CAWGGVNYGYTF.

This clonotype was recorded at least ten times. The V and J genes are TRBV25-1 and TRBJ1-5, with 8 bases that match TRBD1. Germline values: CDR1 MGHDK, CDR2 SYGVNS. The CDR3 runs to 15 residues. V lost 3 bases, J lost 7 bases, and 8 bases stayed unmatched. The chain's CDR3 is CASSDTPGGGQPQHF. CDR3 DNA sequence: TGTGCCAGCAGTGACACTCCAGGGGGCGGCCAGCCCCAGCATTTT.

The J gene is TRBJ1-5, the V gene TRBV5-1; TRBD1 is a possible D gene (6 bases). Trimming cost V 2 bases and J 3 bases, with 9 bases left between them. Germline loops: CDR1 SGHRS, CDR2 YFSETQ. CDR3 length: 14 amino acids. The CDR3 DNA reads TGCGCCAGCAGCTTTGGGGGACACAATCAGCCCCAGCATTTT. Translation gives CASSFGGHNQPQHF.

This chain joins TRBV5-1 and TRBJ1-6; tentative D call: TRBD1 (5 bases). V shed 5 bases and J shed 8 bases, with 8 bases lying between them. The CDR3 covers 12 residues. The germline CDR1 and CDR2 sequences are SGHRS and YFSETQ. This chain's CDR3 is CASRDNHSPLHF. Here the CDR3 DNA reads TGCGCCAGCAGGGACAACCATTCACCCCTCCACTTT.

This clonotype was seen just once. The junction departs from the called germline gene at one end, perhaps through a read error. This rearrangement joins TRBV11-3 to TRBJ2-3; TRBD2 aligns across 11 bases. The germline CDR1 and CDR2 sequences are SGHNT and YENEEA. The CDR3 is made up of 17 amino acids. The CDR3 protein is CAISFVRLAGWTYTQYF. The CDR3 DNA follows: TGTGCCATCAGCTTTGTCCGACTAGCGGGATGGACATATACGCAGTATTTT.

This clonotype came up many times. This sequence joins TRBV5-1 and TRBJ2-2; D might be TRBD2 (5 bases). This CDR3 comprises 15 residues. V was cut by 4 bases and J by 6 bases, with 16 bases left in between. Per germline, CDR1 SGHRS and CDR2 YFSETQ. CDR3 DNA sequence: TGCGCCAGCAGCGAGGACTCGTCCTACCCCGGGGAGCTGTTTTTT. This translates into CASSEDSSYPGELFF.